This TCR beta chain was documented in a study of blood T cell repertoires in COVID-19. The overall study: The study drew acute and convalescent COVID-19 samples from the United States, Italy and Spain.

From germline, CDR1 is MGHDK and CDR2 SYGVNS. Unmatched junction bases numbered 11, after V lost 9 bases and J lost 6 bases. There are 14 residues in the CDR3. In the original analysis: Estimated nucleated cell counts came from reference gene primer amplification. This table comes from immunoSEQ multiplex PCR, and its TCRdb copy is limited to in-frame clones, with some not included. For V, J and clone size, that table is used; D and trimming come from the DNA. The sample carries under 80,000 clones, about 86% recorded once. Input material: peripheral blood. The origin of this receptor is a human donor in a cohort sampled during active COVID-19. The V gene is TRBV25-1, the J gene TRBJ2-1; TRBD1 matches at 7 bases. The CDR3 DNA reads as TGTGCCAGTTACGGGACAGCCTCGTCCAATGAGCAGTTCTTC. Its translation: CASYGTASSNEQFF. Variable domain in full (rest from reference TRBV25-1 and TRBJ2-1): EADIYQTPRYLVIGTGKKITLECSQTMGHDKMYWYQQDPGMELHLIHYSYGVNSTEKGDLSSESTVSRIRTEHFPLTLESARPSHTSQYLCASYGTASSNEQFFGPGTRLTVL.